This is a list of T cell receptor beta chains from one sample in a study of T cell responses to AZD1222 COVID-19 vaccine. Data came from immunoSEQ multiplex PCR; TCRdb stores just in-frame clones and leaves some out. The repertoire holds about 110,000 clones, with around 87% as singletons. The sequences come from peripheral blood, collected 28 days after the second AZD1222 dose. The origin of the receptors is an adult who received the AZD1222 COVID-19 vaccine. Both conserved end residues are part of each CDR3. Fields, in order: CDR3 protein, CDR3 DNA, J gene, clone size, V gene, D gene. D genes are given only for firm matches. Expanded clones get a size class; other rows say once, few or many, or leave the size out.

CDR3 protein: CASNPNAGERYGYTF; CDR3 DNA: TGTGCCAGCAACCCAAACGCGGGAGAACGCTATGGCTACACCTTC; J gene: TRBJ1-2; clone size: once; V gene: TRBV28; D gene: -
CDR3 protein: CASSQEGGGHNEQFF; CDR3 DNA: TGTGCCAGCAGCCAAGAAGGTGGGGGGCACAATGAGCAGTTCTTC; J gene: TRBJ2-1; clone size: -; V gene: TRBV3-1/TRBV3-2; D gene: -
CDR3 protein: CASSLAETGSGNTIYF; CDR3 DNA: TGTGCCAGCAGCTTAGCAGAGACGGGCTCTGGAAACACCATATATTTT; J gene: TRBJ1-3; clone size: -; V gene: TRBV7-9; D gene: -
CDR3 protein: CASSHSEGPNTEAFF; CDR3 DNA: TGTGCCAGCAGCCACTCTGAAGGACCGAACACTGAAGCTTTCTTT; J gene: TRBJ1-1; clone size: -; V gene: TRBV4-2; D gene: -
CDR3 protein: CASSLGANTEAFF; CDR3 DNA: TGTGCCAGCAGTTTAGGAGCAAACACTGAAGCTTTCTTT; J gene: TRBJ1-1; clone size: -; V gene: TRBV12-3/TRBV12-4; D gene: -
CDR3 protein: CASSVGLLGVGYTF; CDR3 DNA: TGTGCCAGCAGCGTAGGGCTCTTGGGGGTTGGCTACACCTTC; J gene: TRBJ1-2; clone size: -; V gene: TRBV2; D gene: -
CDR3 protein: CASSEYWAAGNTIYF; CDR3 DNA: TGTGCCAGCAGTGAATACTGGGCGGCTGGAAACACCATATATTTT; J gene: TRBJ1-3; clone size: -; V gene: TRBV6-1; D gene: -
CDR3 protein: CASSEVGGWANYGYTF; CDR3 DNA: TGTGCCAGCAGCGAAGTCGGGGGGTGGGCTAACTATGGCTACACCTTC; J gene: TRBJ1-2; clone size: -; V gene: TRBV7-9; D gene: -
CDR3 protein: CASSYESLNTEAFF; CDR3 DNA: TGTGCCAGCAGTTACGAAAGCCTGAACACTGAAGCTTTCTTT; J gene: TRBJ1-1; clone size: -; V gene: TRBV6-2/TRBV6-3; D gene: -
CDR3 protein: CASSPRGTSGGLDTQYF; CDR3 DNA: TGTGCCAGCAGCCCCAGGGGGACTAGCGGGGGGCTAGATACGCAGTATTTT; J gene: TRBJ2-3; clone size: -; V gene: TRBV5-6; D gene: TRBD2
CDR3 protein: CASSLAGNPYEQYF; CDR3 DNA: TGTGCCAGCAGCTTAGCGGGGAACCCCTACGAGCAGTACTTC; J gene: TRBJ2-7; clone size: -; V gene: TRBV7-9; D gene: -
CDR3 protein: CASHPGGGNTEAFF; CDR3 DNA: TGTGCCAGCCACCCTGGAGGGGGGAACACTGAAGCTTTCTTT; J gene: TRBJ1-1; clone size: -; V gene: TRBV27; D gene: -
CDR3 protein: CASSYTSRLDTQYF; CDR3 DNA: TGTGCCAGCAGTTATACTAGCAGGCTCGATACGCAGTATTTT; J gene: TRBJ2-3; clone size: -; V gene: TRBV6-5; D gene: -
CDR3 protein: CASSQGLASRNSPLHF; CDR3 DNA: TGCGCCAGCAGCCAAGGGCTAGCTTCTAGGAATTCACCCCTCCACTTT; J gene: TRBJ1-6; clone size: -; V gene: TRBV4-1; D gene: -
CDR3 protein: CASSETLDSLSYEQYF; CDR3 DNA: TGTGCCAGCAGTGAGACTCTGGACAGTCTCTCCTACGAGCAGTACTTC; J gene: TRBJ2-7; clone size: -; V gene: TRBV2; D gene: -
CDR3 protein: CASSHGQGARGGELFF; CDR3 DNA: TGCGCCAGCAGCCACGGACAGGGGGCGCGAGGCGGGGAGCTGTTTTTT; J gene: TRBJ2-2; clone size: -; V gene: TRBV5-1; D gene: TRBD1
CDR3 protein: CASSQLGEKLFF; CDR3 DNA: TGTGCCAGCAGCCAACTAGGGGAAAAACTGTTTTTT; J gene: TRBJ1-4; clone size: -; V gene: TRBV4-2; D gene: -
CDR3 protein: CASSPSGTNPRGYTF; CDR3 DNA: TGTGCCAGTAGTCCTAGCGGGACAAACCCTAGGGGCTACACCTTC; J gene: TRBJ1-2; clone size: many; V gene: TRBV19; D gene: -
CDR3 protein: CASSLETDNEQFF; CDR3 DNA: TGTGCCAGCAGCTTAGAGACCGACAATGAGCAGTTCTTC; J gene: TRBJ2-1; clone size: -; V gene: TRBV7-7; D gene: -
CDR3 protein: CASSSGQTYEQYF; CDR3 DNA: TGTGCCAGCAGTTCCGGACAGACCTACGAGCAGTACTTC; J gene: TRBJ2-7; clone size: -; V gene: TRBV28; D gene: -
CDR3 protein: CASRTDYNSPLHF; CDR3 DNA: TGTGCCAGCCGGACGGACTATAATTCACCCCTCCACTTT; J gene: TRBJ1-6; clone size: -; V gene: TRBV25-1; D gene: -
CDR3 protein: CASSGASGINTGELFF; CDR3 DNA: TGTGCCAGCAGCGGGGCTAGCGGGATTAACACCGGGGAGCTGTTTTTT; J gene: TRBJ2-2; clone size: -; V gene: TRBV3-1/TRBV3-2; D gene: TRBD2
CDR3 protein: CAGNTSTEAFF; CDR3 DNA: TGTGCCGGCAATACCAGCACTGAAGCTTTCTTT; J gene: TRBJ1-1; clone size: -; V gene: TRBV6-4; D gene: -
CDR3 protein: CAIPRSGTDTQYF; CDR3 DNA: TGTGCCATCCCGAGGTCTGGCACAGATACGCAGTATTTT; J gene: TRBJ2-3; clone size: -; V gene: TRBV12-3/TRBV12-4; D gene: -
CDR3 protein: CASSRSPNEQFF; CDR3 DNA: TGTGCCAGTAGCCGGTCACCGAATGAGCAGTTCTTC; J gene: TRBJ2-1; clone size: -; V gene: TRBV19; D gene: -
CDR3 protein: CASSLEGTALEAFF; CDR3 DNA: TGTGCCAGCAGCTTAGAAGGGACCGCCCTTGAAGCTTTCTTT; J gene: TRBJ1-1; clone size: -; V gene: TRBV11-2; D gene: -
CDR3 protein: CASSPNRQVGTDTQYF; CDR3 DNA: TGTGCCAGCAGCCCCAATCGACAGGTCGGAACAGATACGCAGTATTTT; J gene: TRBJ2-3; clone size: once; V gene: TRBV6-2/TRBV6-3; D gene: -
CDR3 protein: CASSSQTNTEAFF; CDR3 DNA: TGTGCCAGCAGTTCGCAGACGAACACTGAAGCTTTCTTT; J gene: TRBJ1-1; clone size: -; V gene: TRBV12-3/TRBV12-4; D gene: -
CDR3 protein: CAISESTGSGANVLTF; CDR3 DNA: TGTGCCATCAGTGAGTCTACGGGCTCTGGGGCCAACGTCCTGACTTTC; J gene: TRBJ2-6; clone size: -; V gene: TRBV10-3; D gene: -
CDR3 protein: CASSLAVGLSGNTIYF; CDR3 DNA: TGTGCCAGCAGCTTAGCAGTGGGGCTCTCTGGAAACACCATATATTTT; J gene: TRBJ1-3; clone size: -; V gene: TRBV13; D gene: -
CDR3 protein: CASSEFSGTSTDTQYF; CDR3 DNA: TGTGCCAGCAGTGAGTTTAGCGGGACTAGCACAGATACGCAGTATTTT; J gene: TRBJ2-3; clone size: -; V gene: TRBV6-1; D gene: TRBD2
CDR3 protein: CASSLEAGAPLHF; CDR3 DNA: TGTGCCAGCAGCTTAGAAGCCGGGGCACCCCTCCACTTT; J gene: TRBJ1-6; clone size: -; V gene: TRBV7-7; D gene: -
CDR3 protein: CASSPAYEQYF; CDR3 DNA: TGTGCCAGCAGCCCCGCCTACGAGCAGTACTTC; J gene: TRBJ2-7; clone size: -; V gene: TRBV5-5; D gene: -
CDR3 protein: CAIAMTENSPLHF; CDR3 DNA: TGTGCCATCGCCATGACCGAGAATTCACCCCTCCACTTT; J gene: TRBJ1-6; clone size: -; V gene: TRBV10-3; D gene: -
CDR3 protein: CASSPPGQGRAPLHF; CDR3 DNA: TGTGCCAGCTCACCACCGGGACAGGGGAGGGCACCCCTCCACTTT; J gene: TRBJ1-6; clone size: few; V gene: TRBV18; D gene: TRBD1
CDR3 protein: CASSPDSYGYTF; CDR3 DNA: TGTGCCAGCTCACCCGACAGCTATGGCTACACCTTC; J gene: TRBJ1-2; clone size: -; V gene: TRBV18; D gene: -
CDR3 protein: CATTRGYQGDEQFF; CDR3 DNA: TGTGCCACCACGCGTGGTTATCAGGGGGATGAGCAGTTCTTC; J gene: TRBJ2-1; clone size: once; V gene: TRBV24-1; D gene: TRBD1
CDR3 protein: CASSQGAFENTIYF; CDR3 DNA: TGTGCCAGCAGCCAGGGGGCATTCGAAAACACCATATATTTT; J gene: TRBJ1-3; clone size: -; V gene: TRBV4-2; D gene: -
CDR3 protein: CASSLASEDEQYF; CDR3 DNA: TGTGCCAGCAGCTTAGCTAGCGAGGACGAGCAGTACTTC; J gene: TRBJ2-7; clone size: -; V gene: TRBV7-2; D gene: -
CDR3 protein: CASSFGYNEQFF; CDR3 DNA: TGTGCCAGCAGTTTTGGTTACAATGAGCAGTTCTTC; J gene: TRBJ2-1; clone size: -; V gene: TRBV12-3/TRBV12-4; D gene: -